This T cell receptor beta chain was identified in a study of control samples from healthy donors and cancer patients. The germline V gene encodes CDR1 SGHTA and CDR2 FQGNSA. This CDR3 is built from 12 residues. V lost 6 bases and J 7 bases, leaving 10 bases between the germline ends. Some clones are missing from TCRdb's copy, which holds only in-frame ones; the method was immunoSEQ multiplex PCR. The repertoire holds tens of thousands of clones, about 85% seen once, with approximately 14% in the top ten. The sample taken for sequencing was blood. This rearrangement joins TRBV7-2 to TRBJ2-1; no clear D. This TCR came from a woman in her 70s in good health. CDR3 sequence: CASRIGWNEQFF. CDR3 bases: TGTGCCAGCAGGATTGGATGGAATGAGCAGTTCTTC.